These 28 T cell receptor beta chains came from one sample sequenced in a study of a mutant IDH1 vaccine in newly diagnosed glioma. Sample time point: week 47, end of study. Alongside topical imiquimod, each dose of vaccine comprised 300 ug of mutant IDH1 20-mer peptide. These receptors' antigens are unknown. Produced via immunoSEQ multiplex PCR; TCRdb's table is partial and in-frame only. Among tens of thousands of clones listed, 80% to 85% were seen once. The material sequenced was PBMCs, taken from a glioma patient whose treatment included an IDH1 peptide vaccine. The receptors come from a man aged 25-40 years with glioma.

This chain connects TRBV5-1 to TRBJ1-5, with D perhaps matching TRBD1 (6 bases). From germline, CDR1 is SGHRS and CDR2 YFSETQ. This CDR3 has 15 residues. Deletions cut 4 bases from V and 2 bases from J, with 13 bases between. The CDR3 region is CASSTGQNGNQPQHF. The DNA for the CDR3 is TGCGCCAGCAGCACGGGACAAAATGGCAATCAGCCCCAGCATTTT.

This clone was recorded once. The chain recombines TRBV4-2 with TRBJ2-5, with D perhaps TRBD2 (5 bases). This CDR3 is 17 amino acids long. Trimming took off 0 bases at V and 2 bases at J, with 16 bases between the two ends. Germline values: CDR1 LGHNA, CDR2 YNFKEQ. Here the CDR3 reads CASSQDEGGLLQETQYF. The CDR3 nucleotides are TGTGCCAGCAGCCAAGATGAGGGCGGGCTCCTACAAGAGACCCAGTACTTC.

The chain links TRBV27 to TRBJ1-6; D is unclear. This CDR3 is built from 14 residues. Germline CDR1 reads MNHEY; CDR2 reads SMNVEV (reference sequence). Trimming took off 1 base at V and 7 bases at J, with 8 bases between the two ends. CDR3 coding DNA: TGTGCCAGCAGTTTATTAGGTTTAAATTCACCCCTCCACTTT. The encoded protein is CASSLLGLNSPLHF.

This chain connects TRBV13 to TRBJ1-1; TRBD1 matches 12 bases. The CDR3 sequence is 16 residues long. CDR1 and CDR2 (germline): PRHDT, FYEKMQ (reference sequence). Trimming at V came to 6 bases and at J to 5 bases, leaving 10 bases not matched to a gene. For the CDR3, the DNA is TGTGCCAGCAGGTCCGGGACAGGGGGCGGGTGGACTGAAGCTTTCTTT. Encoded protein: CASRSGTGGGWTEAFF.

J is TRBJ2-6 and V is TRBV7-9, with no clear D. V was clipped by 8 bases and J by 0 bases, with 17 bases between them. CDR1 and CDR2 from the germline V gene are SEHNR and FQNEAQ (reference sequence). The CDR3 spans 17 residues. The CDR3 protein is CASGVPFWDSGANVLTF. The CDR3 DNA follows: TGTGCCAGCGGGGTTCCTTTTTGGGACTCTGGGGCCAACGTCCTGACTTTC.

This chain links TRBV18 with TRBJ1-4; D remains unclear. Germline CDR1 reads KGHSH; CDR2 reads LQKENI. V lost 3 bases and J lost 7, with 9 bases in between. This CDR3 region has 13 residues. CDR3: CASSPRTSEKLFF. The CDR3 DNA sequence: TGTGCCAGCTCACCCCGGACGAGTGAAAAACTGTTTTTT.

CDR3 sequence (DNA): TGTGCCAGCTCACCGCGACAGGGGGCGCGTAATACTGAAGCTTTCTTT. Translated: CASSPRQGARNTEAFF. The J gene is TRBJ1-1, the V gene TRBV18, with TRBD1 identical over 10 bases. Trimming cost V 3 bases and J 5 bases; bases outside gene matches: 9. In germline, CDR1 is KGHSH, CDR2 LQKENI. The CDR3 spans 16 residues. The full variable domain, in which reference TRBV18 and TRBJ1-1 provide the parts outside the CDR3, is NAGVMQNPRHLVRRRGQEARLRCSPMKGHSHVYWYRQLPEEGLKFMVYLQKENIIDESGMPKERFSAEFPKEGPSILRIQQVVRGDSAAYFCASSPRQGARNTEAFFGQGTRLTVV.

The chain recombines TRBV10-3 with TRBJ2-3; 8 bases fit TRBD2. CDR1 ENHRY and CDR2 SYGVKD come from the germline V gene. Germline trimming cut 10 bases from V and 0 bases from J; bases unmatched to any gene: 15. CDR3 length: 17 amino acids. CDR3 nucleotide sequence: TGTGCCACCCGGGGGGGCGGGTATGGCGCTAGCACAGATACGCAGTATTTT. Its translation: CATRGGGYGASTDTQYF.

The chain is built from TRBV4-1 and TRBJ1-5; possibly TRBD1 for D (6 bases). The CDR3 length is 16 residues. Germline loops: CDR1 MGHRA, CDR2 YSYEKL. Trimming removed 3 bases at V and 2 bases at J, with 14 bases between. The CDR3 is CASSQRGGAGNQPQHF. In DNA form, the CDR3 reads TGCGCCAGCAGCCAGAGGGGGGGGGCAGGCAATCAGCCCCAGCATTTT.

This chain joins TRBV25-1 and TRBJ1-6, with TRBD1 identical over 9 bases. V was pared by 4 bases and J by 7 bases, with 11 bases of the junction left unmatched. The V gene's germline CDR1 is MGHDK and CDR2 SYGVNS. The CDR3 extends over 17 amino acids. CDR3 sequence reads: CASSGLTGQGLNSPLHF. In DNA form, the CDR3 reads TGTGCCAGCAGTGGACTTACGGGACAGGGACTGAATTCACCCCTCCACTTT.

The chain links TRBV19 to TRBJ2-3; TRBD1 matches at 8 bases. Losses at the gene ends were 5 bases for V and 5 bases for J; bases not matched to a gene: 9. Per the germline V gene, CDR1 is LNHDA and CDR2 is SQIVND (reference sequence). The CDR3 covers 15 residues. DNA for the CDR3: TGTGCCAGTAGTCCGAAGGACAGGGAGAGAGATACGCAGTATTTT. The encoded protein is CASSPKDRERDTQYF.

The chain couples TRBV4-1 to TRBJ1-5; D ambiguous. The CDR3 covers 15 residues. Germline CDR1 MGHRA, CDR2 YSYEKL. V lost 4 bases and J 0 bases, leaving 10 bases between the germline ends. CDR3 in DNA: TGCGCCAGCAGCCCCCGGGCTGATAGCAATCAGCCCCAGCATTTT. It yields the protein CASSPRADSNQPQHF.

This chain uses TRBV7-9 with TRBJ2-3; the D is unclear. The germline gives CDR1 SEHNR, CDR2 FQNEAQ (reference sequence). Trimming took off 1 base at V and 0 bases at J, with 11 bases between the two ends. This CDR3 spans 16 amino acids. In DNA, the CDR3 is TGTGCCAGCAGCTTAGAGGGTTTGCCTAGCACAGATACGCAGTATTTT. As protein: CASSLEGLPSTDTQYF.

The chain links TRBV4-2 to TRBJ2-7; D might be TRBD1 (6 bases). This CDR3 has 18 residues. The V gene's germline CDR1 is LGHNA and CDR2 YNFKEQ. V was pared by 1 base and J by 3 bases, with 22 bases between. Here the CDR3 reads CASSQATGTKVSYYEQYF. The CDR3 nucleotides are TGTGCCAGCAGCCAAGCAACCGGGACAAAGGTTTCTTACTACGAGCAGTACTTC.

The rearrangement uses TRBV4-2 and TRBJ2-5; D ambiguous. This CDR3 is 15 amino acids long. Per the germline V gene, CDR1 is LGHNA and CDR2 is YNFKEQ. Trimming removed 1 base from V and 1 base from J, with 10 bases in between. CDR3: CASSQVTGLQETQYF. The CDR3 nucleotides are TGTGCCAGCAGCCAAGTCACTGGCCTCCAAGAGACCCAGTACTTC.

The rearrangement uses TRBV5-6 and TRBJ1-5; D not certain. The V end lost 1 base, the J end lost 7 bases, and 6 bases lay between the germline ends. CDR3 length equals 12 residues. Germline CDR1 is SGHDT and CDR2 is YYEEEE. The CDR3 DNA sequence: TGTGCCAGCAGCTTGAGTGGGCAGCCCCAGCATTTT. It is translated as CASSLSGQPQHF.

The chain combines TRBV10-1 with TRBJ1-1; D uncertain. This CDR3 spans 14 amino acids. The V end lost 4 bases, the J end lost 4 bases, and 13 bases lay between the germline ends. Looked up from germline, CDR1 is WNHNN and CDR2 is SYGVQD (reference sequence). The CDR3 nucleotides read TGCGCCAGCAGTGCCCTGAATGTTGGCACTGAAGCTTTCTTT. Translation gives CASSALNVGTEAFF.

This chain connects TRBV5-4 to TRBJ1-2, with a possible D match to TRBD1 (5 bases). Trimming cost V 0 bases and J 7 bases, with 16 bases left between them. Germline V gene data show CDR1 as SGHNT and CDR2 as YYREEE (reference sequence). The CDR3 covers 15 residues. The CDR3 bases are TGTGCCAGCAGCTTGGACGGGAACAAGGGGCGTGGCTACACCTTC. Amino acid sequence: CASSLDGNKGRGYTF.

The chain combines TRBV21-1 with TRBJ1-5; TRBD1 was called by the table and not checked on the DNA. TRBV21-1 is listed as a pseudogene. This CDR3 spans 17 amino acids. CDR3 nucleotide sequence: TGTGCCAGCAGCAAAAATGTAAGGACAGGGGGAGGTCAGCCCCAGCATTTT. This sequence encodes CASSKNVRTGGGQPQHF.

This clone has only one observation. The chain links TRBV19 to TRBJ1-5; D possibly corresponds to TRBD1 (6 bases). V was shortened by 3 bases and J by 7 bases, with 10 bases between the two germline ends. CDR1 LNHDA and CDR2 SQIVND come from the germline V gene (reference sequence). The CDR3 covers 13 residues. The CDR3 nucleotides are TGTGCCAGTAGTATGCAGGGGCAACAGCCCCAGCATTTT. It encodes CASSMQGQQPQHF.

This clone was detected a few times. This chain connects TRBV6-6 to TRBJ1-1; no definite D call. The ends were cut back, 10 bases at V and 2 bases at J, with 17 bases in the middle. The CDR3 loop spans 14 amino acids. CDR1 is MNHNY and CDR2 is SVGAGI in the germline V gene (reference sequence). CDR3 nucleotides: TGTGCCACTTACGATAGTAGCAGAAACACTGAAGCTTTCTTT. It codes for CATYDSSRNTEAFF.

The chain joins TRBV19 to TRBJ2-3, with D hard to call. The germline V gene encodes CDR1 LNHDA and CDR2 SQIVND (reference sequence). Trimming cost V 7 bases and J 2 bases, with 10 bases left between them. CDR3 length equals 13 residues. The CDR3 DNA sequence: TGTGCCAGTACCCAGAGAGCCACAGATACGCAGTATTTT. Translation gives CASTQRATDTQYF. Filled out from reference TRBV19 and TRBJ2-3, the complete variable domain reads DGGITQSPKYLFRKEGQNVTLSCEQNLNHDAMYWYRQDPGQGLRLIYYSQIVNDFQKGDIAEGYSVSREKKESFPLTVTSAQKNPTAFYLCASTQRATDTQYFGPGTRLTVL.

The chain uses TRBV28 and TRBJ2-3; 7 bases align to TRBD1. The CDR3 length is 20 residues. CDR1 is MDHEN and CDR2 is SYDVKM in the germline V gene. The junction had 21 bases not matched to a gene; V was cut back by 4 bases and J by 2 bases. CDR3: CASSYPLLWADRKDTDTQYF. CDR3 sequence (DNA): TGTGCCAGCAGTTACCCCCTCCTTTGGGCGGACAGGAAGGACACAGATACGCAGTATTTT.

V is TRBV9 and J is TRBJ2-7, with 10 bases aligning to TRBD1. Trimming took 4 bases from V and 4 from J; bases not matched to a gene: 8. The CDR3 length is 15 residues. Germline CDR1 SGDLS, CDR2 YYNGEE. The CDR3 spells CASSFAGTGDYEQYF. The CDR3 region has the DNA TGTGCCAGCAGCTTTGCCGGGACAGGGGATTACGAGCAGTACTTC.

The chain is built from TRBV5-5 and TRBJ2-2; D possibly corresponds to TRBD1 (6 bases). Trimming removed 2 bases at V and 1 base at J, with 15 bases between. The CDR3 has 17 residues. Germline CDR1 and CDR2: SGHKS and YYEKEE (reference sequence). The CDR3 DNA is TGTGCCAGCAGCTTCGGCCCACAGGGCCTGAACACCGGGGAGCTGTTTTTT. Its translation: CASSFGPQGLNTGELFF.

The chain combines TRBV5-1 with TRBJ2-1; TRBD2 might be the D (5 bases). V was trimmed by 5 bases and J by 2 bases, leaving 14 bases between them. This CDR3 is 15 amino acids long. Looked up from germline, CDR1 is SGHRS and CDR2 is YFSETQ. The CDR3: CASSIASNTYNEQFF. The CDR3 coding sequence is TGCGCCAGCAGTATCGCTAGCAATACCTACAATGAGCAGTTCTTC.

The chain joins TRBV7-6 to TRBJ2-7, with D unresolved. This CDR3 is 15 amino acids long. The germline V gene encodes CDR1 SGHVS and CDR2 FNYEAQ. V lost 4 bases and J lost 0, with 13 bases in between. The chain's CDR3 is CASSSPDKSSYEQYF. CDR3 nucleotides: TGTGCCAGCAGCTCTCCTGACAAAAGCTCCTACGAGCAGTACTTC.

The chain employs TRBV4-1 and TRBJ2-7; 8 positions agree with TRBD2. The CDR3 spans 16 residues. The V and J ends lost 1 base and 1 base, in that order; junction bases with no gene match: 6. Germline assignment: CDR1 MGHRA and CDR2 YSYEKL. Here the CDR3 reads CASSQGAGELSYEQYF. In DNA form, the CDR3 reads TGCGCCAGCAGCCAAGGAGCGGGGGAGCTTTCCTACGAGCAGTACTTC.